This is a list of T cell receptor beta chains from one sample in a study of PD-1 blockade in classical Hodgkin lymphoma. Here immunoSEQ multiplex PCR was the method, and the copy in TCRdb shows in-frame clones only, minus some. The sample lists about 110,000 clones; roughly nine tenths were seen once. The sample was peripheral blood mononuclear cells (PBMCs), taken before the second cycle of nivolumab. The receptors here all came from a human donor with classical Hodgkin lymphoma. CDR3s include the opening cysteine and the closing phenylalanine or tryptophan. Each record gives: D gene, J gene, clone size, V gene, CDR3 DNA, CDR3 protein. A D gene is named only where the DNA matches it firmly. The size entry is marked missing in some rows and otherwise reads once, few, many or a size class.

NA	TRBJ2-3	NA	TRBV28	TGTGCCAGCAGCCCCCCGGGGAGGATCACAGATACGCAGTATTTT	CASSPPGRITDTQYF
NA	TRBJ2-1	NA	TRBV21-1	TGTGCCAGCAGCTGTAATGAGCAGTTCTTC	CASSCNEQFF
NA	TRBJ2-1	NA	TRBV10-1	TGCGCCAGCGGCCCTGGGGGATCCTACAATGAGCAGTTCTTC	CASGPGGSYNEQFF
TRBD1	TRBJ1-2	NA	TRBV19	TGTGCCAGTAGTCCCCAGGGGGCAAGCTATGGCTACACCTTC	CASSPQGASYGYTF
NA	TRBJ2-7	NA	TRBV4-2	TGTGCCAGCAGCCAGGCCAGCGAAATAGACTCCTACGAGCAGTACTTC	CASSQASEIDSYEQYF
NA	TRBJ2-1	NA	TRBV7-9	TGTGCCAGCAGCCCCCTCCCCGTTCTTTCCTTATACAATGAGCAGTTCTTC	CASSPLPVLSLYNEQFF
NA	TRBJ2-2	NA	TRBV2	TGTGCCAGCAGCCCAGTGAACACCGGGGAGCTGTTTTTT	CASSPVNTGELFF
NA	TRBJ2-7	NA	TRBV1	TGCACCAGCAGCCACACCAAGAAGGGGACAGGGGCCGTCTACGAGCAGTACTTC	CTSSHTKKGTGAVYEQYF
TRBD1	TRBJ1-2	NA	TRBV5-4	TGTGCCAGCAGCGACAGGGAGCTTCGCTACACCTTC	CASSDRELRYTF
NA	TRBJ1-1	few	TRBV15	TGTGCCACCAGCGACGATTTGAACACTGAAGCTTTCTTT	CATSDDLNTEAFF
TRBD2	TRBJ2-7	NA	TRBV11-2	TGTGCCAGCAGCTTTCGGGGCGGGAGGTACGAGCAGTACTTC	CASSFRGGRYEQYF
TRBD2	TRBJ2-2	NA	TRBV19	TGTGCCAGTAGTCCCCCTGTGGCAATTAGCGGGAGGGACACCGGGGAGCTGTTTTTT	CASSPPVAISGRDTGELFF
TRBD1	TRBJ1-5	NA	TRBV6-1	TGTGCCAGCAGGGACCAGGGGGGGGGCAATCAGCCCCAGCATTTT	CASRDQGGGNQPQHF
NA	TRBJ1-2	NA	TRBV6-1	TGTGCCAGCAGTGAACTGGTCTACTATGGCTACACCTTC	CASSELVYYGYTF
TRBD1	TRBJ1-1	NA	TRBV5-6	TGTGCCAGCAGCTTGGGGACAGGCGTGCCGAGGGCAGCTTTCTTT	CASSLGTGVPRAAFF
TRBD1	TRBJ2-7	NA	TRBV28	TGTGCCAGCAGTCCCTCGACAGGGGGGTACGAGCAGTACTTC	CASSPSTGGYEQYF
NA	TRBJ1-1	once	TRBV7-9	TGTGCCAGCAGCTTAGCGCAGAACACTGAAGCTTTCTTT	CASSLAQNTEAFF
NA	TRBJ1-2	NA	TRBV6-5	TGTGCCAGCAGTTTCGACGGCCCATATGGCTACACCTTC	CASSFDGPYGYTF